Listed below are T cell receptor beta chains from one sample, sequenced in a study of control samples from healthy donors and cancer patients. Clones were sequenced by immunoSEQ multiplex PCR, and TCRdb holds only the in-frame ones, with some missing. The sample lists around 150,000 clones; around 90% were seen once. The sequenced sample was blood. The receptors derive from a man between 25 and 39 years old in good health. Each CDR3 is given with its conserved first and last residue. D genes are given only for firm matches. Rows may omit the clone size; those that give it use once, few, many or a size class.

j_call	clone_size	d_call	v_call	cdr3_length	cdr3_aa	cdr3_nt
TRBJ2-2	NA	TRBD2	TRBV2	16	CASRSGGGGPTGELFF	TGTGCCAGCAGATCCGGGGGGGGAGGGCCCACCGGGGAGCTGTTTTTT
TRBJ1-1	NA	TRBD1	TRBV11-3	13	CASSARQGEEAFF	TGTGCCAGCAGCGCACGACAGGGGGAAGAAGCTTTCTTT
TRBJ2-3	NA	TRBD1	TRBV6-5	15	CASRPGTGVSDTQYF	TGTGCCAGCAGACCTGGGACAGGGGTTTCAGATACGCAGTATTTT
TRBJ1-2	NA	TRBD1	TRBV7-9	15	CASSLEAGGFGGYTF	TGTGCCAGCAGCTTAGAGGCAGGGGGCTTCGGGGGCTACACCTTC
TRBJ1-3	once	TRBD1	TRBV11-2	16	CASSSRQGVFGNTIYF	TGTGCCAGCAGCTCTAGACAGGGGGTGTTTGGAAACACCATATATTTT
TRBJ2-6	NA	TRBD1	TRBV19	16	CASSMGQAIRANVLTF	TGTGCCAGTAGTATGGGACAGGCTATTCGGGCCAACGTCCTGACTTTC
TRBJ2-7	once	TRBD2	TRBV14	14	CASSLGLVIDEQYF	TGTGCCAGCAGCCTCGGACTAGTAATCGACGAGCAGTACTTC
TRBJ1-3	NA	NA	TRBV6-5	13	CASSSKLGNTIYF	TGTGCCAGCAGTTCCAAGTTAGGAAACACCATATATTTT
TRBJ2-7	NA	NA	TRBV7-9	13	CASSLHGTDEQYF	TGTGCCAGCAGCTTGCACGGGACCGACGAGCAGTACTTC
TRBJ2-7	few	NA	TRBV12-3/TRBV12-4	13	CASSLGRSYEQYF	TGTGCCAGCAGTTTAGGTAGGTCCTACGAGCAGTACTTC
TRBJ1-5	NA	NA	TRBV21-1	14	CASARDRGGQPQHF	TGTGCCAGCGCTCGGGACAGGGGTGGGCAGCCCCAGCATTTT
TRBJ1-1	NA	NA	TRBV28	13	CASSLSTGVPAFF	TGTGCCAGCAGTTTATCGACAGGTGTCCCAGCTTTCTTT
TRBJ2-1	once	NA	TRBV5-5	12	CASSSVKGEQFF	TGTGCCAGCAGCTCCGTTAAAGGGGAGCAGTTCTTC
TRBJ2-1	once	TRBD2	TRBV10-3	17	CAISESGLAGVNTEQFF	TGTGCCATCAGTGAGTCGGGACTAGCGGGAGTAAATACTGAGCAGTTCTTC
TRBJ2-7	NA	NA	TRBV4-1	15	CASSQDLAHSYEQYF	TGCGCCAGCAGCCAAGACCTAGCGCACTCCTACGAGCAGTACTTC
TRBJ2-3	NA	NA	TRBV3-1/TRBV3-2	18	CASSQERGAGKRTDTQYF	TGTGCCAGCAGCCAAGAGAGGGGGGCGGGGAAGCGCACAGATACGCAGTATTTT
TRBJ2-1	NA	NA	TRBV7-2	12	CASSRPLNEQFF	TGTGCCAGCAGCAGACCGCTAAATGAGCAGTTCTTC
TRBJ2-5	NA	TRBD2	TRBV19	18	CASSMGRQLAGAGETQYF	TGTGCCAGTAGTATGGGGCGGCAGCTAGCGGGGGCGGGGGAGACCCAGTACTTC
TRBJ1-1	NA	TRBD1	TRBV9	16	CASSLTGTGVFTEAFF	TGTGCCAGCAGCCTAACCGGGACAGGGGTGTTCACTGAAGCTTTCTTT
TRBJ1-1	NA	TRBD1	TRBV6-6	13	CASSATGGTEAFF	TGTGCCAGCAGTGCTACAGGGGGCACTGAAGCTTTCTTT
TRBJ2-1	NA	NA	TRBV7-9	14	CASSLGQPADEQFF	TGTGCCAGCAGCTTGGGGCAGCCTGCGGATGAGCAGTTCTTC
TRBJ1-1	NA	NA	TRBV28	13	CASTADKNTEAFF	TGTGCCAGCACCGCTGACAAGAACACTGAAGCTTTCTTT
TRBJ1-2	once	NA	TRBV3-1/TRBV3-2	14	CASSSGSQGYGYTF	TGTGCCAGCAGCTCAGGGTCTCAGGGCTATGGCTACACCTTC
TRBJ1-1	NA	NA	TRBV7-2	13	CASSLTGNTEAFF	TGTGCCAGCAGCTTAACAGGGAACACTGAAGCTTTCTTT